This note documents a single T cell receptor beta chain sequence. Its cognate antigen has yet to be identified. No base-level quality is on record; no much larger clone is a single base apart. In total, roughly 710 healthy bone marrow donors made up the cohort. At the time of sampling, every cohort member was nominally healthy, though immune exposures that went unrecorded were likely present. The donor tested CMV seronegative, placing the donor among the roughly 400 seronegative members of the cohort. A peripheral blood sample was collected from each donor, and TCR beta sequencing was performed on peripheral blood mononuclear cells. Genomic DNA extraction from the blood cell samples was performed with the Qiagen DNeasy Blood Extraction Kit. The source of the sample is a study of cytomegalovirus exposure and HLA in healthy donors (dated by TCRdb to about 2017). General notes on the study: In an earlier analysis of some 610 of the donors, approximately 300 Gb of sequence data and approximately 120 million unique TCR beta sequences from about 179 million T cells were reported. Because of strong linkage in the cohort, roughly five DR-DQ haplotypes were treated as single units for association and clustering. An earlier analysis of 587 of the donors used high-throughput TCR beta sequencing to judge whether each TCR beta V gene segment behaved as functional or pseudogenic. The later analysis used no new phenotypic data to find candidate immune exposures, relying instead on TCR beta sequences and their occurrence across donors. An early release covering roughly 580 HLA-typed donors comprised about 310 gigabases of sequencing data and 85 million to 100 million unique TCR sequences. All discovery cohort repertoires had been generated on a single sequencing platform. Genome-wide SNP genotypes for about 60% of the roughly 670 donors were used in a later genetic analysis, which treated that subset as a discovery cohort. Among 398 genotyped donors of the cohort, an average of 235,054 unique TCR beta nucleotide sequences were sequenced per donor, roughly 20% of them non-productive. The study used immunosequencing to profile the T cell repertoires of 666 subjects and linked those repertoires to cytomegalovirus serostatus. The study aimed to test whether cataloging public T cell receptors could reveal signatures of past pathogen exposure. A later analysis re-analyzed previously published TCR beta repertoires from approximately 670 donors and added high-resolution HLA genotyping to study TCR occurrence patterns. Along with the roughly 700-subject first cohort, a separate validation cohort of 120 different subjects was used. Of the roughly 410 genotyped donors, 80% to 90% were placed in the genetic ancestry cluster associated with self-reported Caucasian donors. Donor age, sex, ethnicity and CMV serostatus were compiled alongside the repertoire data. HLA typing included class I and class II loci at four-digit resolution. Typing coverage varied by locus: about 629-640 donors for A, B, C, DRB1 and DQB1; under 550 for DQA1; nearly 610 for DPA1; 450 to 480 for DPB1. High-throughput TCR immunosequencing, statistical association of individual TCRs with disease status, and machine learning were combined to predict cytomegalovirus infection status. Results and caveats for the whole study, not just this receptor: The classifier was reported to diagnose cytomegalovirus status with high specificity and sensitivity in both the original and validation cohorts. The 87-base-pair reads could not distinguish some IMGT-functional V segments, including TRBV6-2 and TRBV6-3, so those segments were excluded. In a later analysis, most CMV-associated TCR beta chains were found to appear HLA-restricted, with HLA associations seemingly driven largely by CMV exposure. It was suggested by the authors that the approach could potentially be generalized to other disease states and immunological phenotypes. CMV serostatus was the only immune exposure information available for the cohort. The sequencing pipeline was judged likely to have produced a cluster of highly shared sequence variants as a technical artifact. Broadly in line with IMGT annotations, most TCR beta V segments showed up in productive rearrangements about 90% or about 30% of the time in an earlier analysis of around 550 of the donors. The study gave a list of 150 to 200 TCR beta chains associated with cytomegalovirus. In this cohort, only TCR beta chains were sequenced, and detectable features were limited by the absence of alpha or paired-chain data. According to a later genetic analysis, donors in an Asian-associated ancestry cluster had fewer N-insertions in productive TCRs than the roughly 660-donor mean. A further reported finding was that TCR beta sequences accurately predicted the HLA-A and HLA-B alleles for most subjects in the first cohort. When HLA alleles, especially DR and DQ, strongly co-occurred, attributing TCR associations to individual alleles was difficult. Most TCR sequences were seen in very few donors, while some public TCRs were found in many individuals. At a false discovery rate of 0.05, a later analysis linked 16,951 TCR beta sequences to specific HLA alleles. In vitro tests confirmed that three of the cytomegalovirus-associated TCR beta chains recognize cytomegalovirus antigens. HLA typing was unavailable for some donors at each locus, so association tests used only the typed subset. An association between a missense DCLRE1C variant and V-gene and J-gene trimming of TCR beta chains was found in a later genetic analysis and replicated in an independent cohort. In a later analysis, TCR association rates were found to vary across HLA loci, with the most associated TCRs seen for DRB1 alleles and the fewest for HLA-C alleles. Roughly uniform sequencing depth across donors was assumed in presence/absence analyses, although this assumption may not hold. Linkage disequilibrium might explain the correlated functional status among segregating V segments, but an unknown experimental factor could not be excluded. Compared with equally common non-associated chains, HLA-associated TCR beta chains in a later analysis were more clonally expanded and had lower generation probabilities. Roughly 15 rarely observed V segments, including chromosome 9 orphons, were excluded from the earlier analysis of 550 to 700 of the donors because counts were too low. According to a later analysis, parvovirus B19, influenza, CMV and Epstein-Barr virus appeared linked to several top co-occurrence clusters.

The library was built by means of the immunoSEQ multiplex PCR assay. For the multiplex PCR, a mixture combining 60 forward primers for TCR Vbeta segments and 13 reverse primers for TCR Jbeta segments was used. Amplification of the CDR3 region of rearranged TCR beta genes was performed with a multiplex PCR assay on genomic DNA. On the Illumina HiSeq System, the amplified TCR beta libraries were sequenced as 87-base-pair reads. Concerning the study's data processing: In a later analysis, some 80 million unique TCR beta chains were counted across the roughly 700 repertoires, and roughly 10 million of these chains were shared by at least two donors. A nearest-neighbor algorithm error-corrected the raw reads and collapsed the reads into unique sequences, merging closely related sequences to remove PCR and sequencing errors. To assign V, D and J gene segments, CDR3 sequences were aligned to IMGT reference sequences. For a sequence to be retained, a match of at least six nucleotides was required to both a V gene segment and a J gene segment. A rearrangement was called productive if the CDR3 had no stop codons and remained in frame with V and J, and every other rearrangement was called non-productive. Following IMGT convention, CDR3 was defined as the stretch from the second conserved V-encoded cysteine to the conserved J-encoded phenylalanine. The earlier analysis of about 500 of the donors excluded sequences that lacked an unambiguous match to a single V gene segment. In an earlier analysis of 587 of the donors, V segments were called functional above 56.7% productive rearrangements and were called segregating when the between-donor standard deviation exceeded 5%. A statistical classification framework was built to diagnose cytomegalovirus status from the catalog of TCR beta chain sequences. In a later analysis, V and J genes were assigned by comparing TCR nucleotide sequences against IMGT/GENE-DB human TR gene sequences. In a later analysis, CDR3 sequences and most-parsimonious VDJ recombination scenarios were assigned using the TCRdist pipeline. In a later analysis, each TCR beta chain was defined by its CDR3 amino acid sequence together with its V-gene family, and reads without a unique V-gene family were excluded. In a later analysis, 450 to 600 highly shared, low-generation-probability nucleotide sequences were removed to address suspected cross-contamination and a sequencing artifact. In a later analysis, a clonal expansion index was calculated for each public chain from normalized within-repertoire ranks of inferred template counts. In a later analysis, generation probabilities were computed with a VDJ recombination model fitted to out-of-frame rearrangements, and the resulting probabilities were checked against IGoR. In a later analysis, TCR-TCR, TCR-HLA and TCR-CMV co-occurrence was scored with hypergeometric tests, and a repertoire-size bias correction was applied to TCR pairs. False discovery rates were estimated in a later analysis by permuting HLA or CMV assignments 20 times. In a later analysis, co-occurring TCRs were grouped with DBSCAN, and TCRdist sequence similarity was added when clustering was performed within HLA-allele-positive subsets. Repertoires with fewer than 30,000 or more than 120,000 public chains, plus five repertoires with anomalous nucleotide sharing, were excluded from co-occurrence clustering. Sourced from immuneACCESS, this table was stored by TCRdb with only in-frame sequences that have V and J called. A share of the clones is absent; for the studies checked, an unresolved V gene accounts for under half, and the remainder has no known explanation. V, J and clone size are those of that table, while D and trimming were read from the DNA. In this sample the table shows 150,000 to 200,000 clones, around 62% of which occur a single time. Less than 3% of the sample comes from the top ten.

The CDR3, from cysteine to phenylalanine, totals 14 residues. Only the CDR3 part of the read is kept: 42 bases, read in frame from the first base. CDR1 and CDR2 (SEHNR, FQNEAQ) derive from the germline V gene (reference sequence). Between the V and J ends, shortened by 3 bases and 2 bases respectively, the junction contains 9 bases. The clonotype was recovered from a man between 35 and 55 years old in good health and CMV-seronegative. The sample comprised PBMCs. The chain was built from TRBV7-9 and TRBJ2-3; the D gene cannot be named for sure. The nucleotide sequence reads TGTGCCAGCAGCTTTCAGAGGTCCACAGATACGCAGTATTTT. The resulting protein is CASSFQRSTDTQYF.